Sequencing of this T cell receptor (beta chain) was carried out in a study of cytomegalovirus exposure and HLA in healthy donors. Study-level points and caveats: In vitro, three CMV-associated chains proved specific for CMV antigens. Among TCR beta chains of equal frequency, HLA-associated ones were more clonally expanded in a later analysis.

Turning to this clone: No antigen is known for it.

Between the trimmed V and J ends, which lost 5 bases and 0 bases, there was a span of 8 bases. The CDR3 consists of 14 residues. Germline-derived CDR1 and CDR2 are SGHTA and FQGNSA. PCR was performed using 60 Vbeta and 13 Jbeta primers. Generated by immunoSEQ multiplex PCR, the TCRdb table keeps only in-frame clones and is missing some. The data show 150,000 to 200,000 clones, 84% seen once. The origin of this receptor is a man aged 18 to 29 in good health and CMV-seronegative. Source material: PBMCs. This chain connects TRBV7-2 to TRBJ2-4; tentative D call: TRBD2 (6 bases). CDR3 sequence: CASSPGLAKNIQYF. The CDR3, as DNA: TGTGCCAGCAGCCCGGGACTAGCCAAAAACATTCAGTACTTC.